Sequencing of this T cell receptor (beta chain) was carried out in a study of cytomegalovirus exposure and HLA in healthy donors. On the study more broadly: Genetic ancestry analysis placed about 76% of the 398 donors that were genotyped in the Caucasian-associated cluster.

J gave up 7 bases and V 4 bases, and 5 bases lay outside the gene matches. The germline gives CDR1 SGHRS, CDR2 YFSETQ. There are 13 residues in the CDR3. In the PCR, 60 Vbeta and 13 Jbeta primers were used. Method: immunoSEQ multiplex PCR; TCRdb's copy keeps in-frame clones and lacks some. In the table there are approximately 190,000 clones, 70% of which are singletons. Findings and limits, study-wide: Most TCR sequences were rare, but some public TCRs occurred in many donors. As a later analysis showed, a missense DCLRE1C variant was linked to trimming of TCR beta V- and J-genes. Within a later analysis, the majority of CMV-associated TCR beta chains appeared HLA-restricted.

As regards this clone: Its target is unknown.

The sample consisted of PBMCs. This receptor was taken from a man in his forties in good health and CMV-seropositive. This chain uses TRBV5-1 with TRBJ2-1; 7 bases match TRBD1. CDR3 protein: CASSQTGLNEQFF. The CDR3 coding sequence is TGCGCCAGCAGCCAGACAGGGTTGAATGAGCAGTTCTTC.